The sequence of this TCR beta chain was determined in a study of OX40 agonist ivuxolimab in advanced cancers. Exclusion of a patient followed from autoimmune disease history or systemic immunosuppression. CDR1 is SGHTA and CDR2 is FQGNSA in the germline V gene. The CDR3 extends over 18 amino acids. J lost 4 bases, V lost 4 bases, and 17 bases had no gene match. Method: immunoSEQ multiplex PCR; TCRdb's copy keeps in-frame clones and lacks some. The repertoire holds about 60,000 clones, with around 84% as singletons. The J gene is TRBJ1-1, the V gene TRBV7-2, with TRBD1 matching 8 bases. This sequence was found in an adult with an advanced solid tumor such as melanoma, head and neck, liver or kidney cancer. The sample here was CD4+ or CD8+ T cells sorted from blood, taken in a trial of the OX40 agonist ivuxolimab. The CDR3 DNA sequence: TGTGCCAGCAGCTGGAGGGACAGGTCTCATCTATGGGGCACTGAAGCTTTCTTT. Translating gives CASSWRDRSHLWGTEAFF.